These 14 T cell receptor beta chains share one sample of origin, sequenced in a study of CD8 T cells in ankylosing spondylitis. Each CDR3 protein gets one entry after TCRdb re-called the 5' RACE reads with MiXCR. Of 250,000 to 350,000 distinct CDR3 sequences in the sample, less than 25% were seen once. Material for sequencing was blood, either unsorted or a sorted T cell fraction (not recorded which). Receptors originate from a female donor with ankylosing spondylitis or in good health (not recorded which).

This clonotype was picked up many times. This chain's CDR3 is CASSLQGGPDTQYF. DNA of the CDR3: TGCGCCAGCAGCTTACAGGGTGGCCCAGATACGCAGTATTTT. This chain uses TRBV4-3 with TRBJ2-3, with a possible D match to TRBD1 (6 bases). V lost 5 bases to trimming and J lost 4 bases, with 13 bases between them. CDR3 length equals 14 residues. The V gene's germline CDR1 is LGHNA and CDR2 YSLEER.

Written as DNA, the CDR3 is TGTGCCATCCGACCGGCTAGCCTCTCCTACGAGCAGTACTTC. Translation gives CAIRPASLSYEQYF. The gene calls are TRBV27 and TRBJ2-7; a weak D match, TRBD2 (5 bases). V dropped 10 bases and J dropped 0 bases, with 16 bases sitting between them. This CDR3 has 14 amino acids. The germline V gene encodes CDR1 MNHEY and CDR2 SMNVEV (reference sequence).

This clonotype was seen a few times. This chain joins TRBV12-3 or TRBV12-4 and TRBJ2-5, with no clear D. With 0 bases removed from V and 5 bases from J, the gap between germline ends came to 16 bases. The length of the CDR3 is 16 residues. The CDR3 coding sequence is TGTGCCAGCAGTTTAGCGTTGGAAGGGTCCGGGGAGACCCAGTACTTC. Translated, it gives CASSLALEGSGETQYF.

This clonotype was picked up many times. The J gene is TRBJ2-5, the V gene TRBV5-1; D is unclear. Looked up from germline, CDR1 is SGHRS and CDR2 is YFSETQ. V lost 2 bases, J lost 5 bases, and 16 bases lay in between. The CDR3 consists of 15 residues. The chain's CDR3 is CASSLDVSRTETQYF. DNA of the CDR3: TGCGCCAGCAGCTTAGACGTATCGCGGACGGAGACCCAGTACTTC.

This clonotype was seen a handful of times. This rearrangement joins TRBV12-3 or TRBV12-4 to TRBJ1-3, with 9 bases that match TRBD1. The V and J ends lost 6 bases and 0 bases, in that order; junction bases with no gene match: 3. The CDR3 length is 15 residues. The CDR3 DNA is TGTGCCAGCAGGGGACAGGGAGCCTCTGGAAACACCATATATTTT. Encoded protein: CASRGQGASGNTIYF.

The table lists this clonotype with a few counts. The chain employs TRBV6-1 and TRBJ2-2; 10 positions match TRBD2. This CDR3 spans 14 amino acids. Germline V lookup: CDR1 MNHNS, CDR2 SASEGT. V shed 7 bases and J 7 bases; nucleotides not matched to a gene: 6. CDR3: CASMSSGRGGELFF. In DNA, the CDR3 is TGTGCCAGCATGTCCAGCGGGAGGGGCGGGGAGCTGTTTTTT.

This clonotype has just a few counts. CDR3 in amino acids: CSAPGQGVPNYGYTF. DNA of the CDR3: TGCAGTGCCCCGGGACAGGGAGTCCCTAACTATGGCTACACCTTC. The chain is built from TRBV20-1 and TRBJ1-2; 9 bases fit TRBD1. The CDR3 loop spans 15 amino acids. Germline CDR1 and CDR2: DFQATT and SNEGSKA (reference sequence). Trimming took 6 bases from V and 0 from J; bases not matched to a gene: 8.

In its sample, this clonotype was seen a few times. The chain carries TRBV12-3 or TRBV12-4 and TRBJ2-7; 7 bases map to TRBD1. There are 16 residues in the CDR3. The V and J ends lost 1 base and 2 bases, in that order; junction bases with no gene match: 8. The CDR3 spells CASSLEDRLYPYEQYF. In DNA, the CDR3 is TGTGCCAGCAGTTTAGAGGACAGGCTTTATCCCTACGAGCAGTACTTC.

The chain employs TRBV6-2 or TRBV6-3 and TRBJ1-5, with D possibly being TRBD1 (5 bases). The CDR3 sequence is 13 residues long. V dropped 7 bases and J dropped 2 bases, with 9 bases sitting between them. Germline-derived CDR1 and CDR2 are MNHEY and SVGEGT. The CDR3 is CASTMGGNQPQHF. CDR3 DNA: TGTGCCAGCACCATGGGGGGCAATCAGCCCCAGCATTTT.

This clonotype was detected many times. The rearrangement links TRBV10-3 to TRBJ2-1; TRBD1 agrees at 9 bases. With 4 bases clipped from V and 9 bases from J, the junction kept 4 bases outside the gene matches. Per the germline V gene, CDR1 is ENHRY and CDR2 is SYGVKD. CDR3 length: 13 residues. The CDR3 bases are TGTGCCATCAGTGGGACAGGGGCGGGTGAGCAGTTCTTC. It codes for CAISGTGAGEQFF.

The V call is TRBV20-1, the J call TRBJ2-1; TRBD2 matches 13 bases. V shed 0 bases, J shed 5 bases, and the junction held 1 base outside the gene matches. Germline CDR1 DFQATT, CDR2 SNEGSKA (reference sequence). The CDR3 totals 15 residues. Here the CDR3 DNA reads TGCAGTGCTAGAGAAGGGACTAGCGGGGACAATGAGCAGTTCTTC. This sequence encodes CSAREGTSGDNEQFF.

This clonotype has a handful of counts. The chain employs TRBV10-3 and TRBJ1-5, with D uncertain. The CDR3 is 15 residues long. Germline V gives CDR1 ENHRY, CDR2 SYGVKD. V was shortened by 1 base and J by 2 bases, with 9 bases between the two germline ends. The CDR3: CAISEYREGNQPQHF. CDR3 nucleotide sequence: TGTGCCATCAGTGAGTACCGGGAGGGCAATCAGCCCCAGCATTTT.

This clonotype has a handful of counts. This chain uses TRBV7-2 with TRBJ2-1, with TRBD1 as a possible D gene (5 bases). Trimming stripped 5 bases from V and 4 bases from J, with 12 bases between. Germline V CDR1 and CDR2: SGHTA, FQGNSA. The CDR3 runs to 14 residues. CDR3 DNA sequence: TGTGCCAGCAGCCCCCTGGGGCCGTACAATGAGCAGTTCTTC. It translates to CASSPLGPYNEQFF.

Many counts were recorded for this clonotype. This chain connects TRBV12-3 or TRBV12-4 to TRBJ2-7, with D perhaps matching TRBD2 (5 bases). Trimming took off 7 bases at V and 0 bases at J, with 13 bases between the two ends. This CDR3 has 14 amino acids. The CDR3 nucleotides are TGTGCCAGCACCCCGGGGTCTTTCTCCTACGAGCAGTACTTC. It yields the protein CASTPGSFSYEQYF.